Sequencing of this T cell receptor (beta chain) was carried out in a study of control samples from healthy donors and cancer patients. Some clones are missing from TCRdb's copy, which holds only in-frame ones; the method was immunoSEQ multiplex PCR. The profile shows roughly 41,000 clones, 90% to 95% of them singletons. From germline, CDR1 is MNHEY and CDR2 SMNVEV (reference sequence). V shed 2 bases and J shed 0 bases, with 7 bases lying between them. This CDR3 comprises 15 residues. The chain carries TRBV27 and TRBJ2-2; no definite D call. Input material: blood. This clonotype was obtained from a man aged 60 to 69 in good health. The CDR3 sequence is CASSLIRANTGELFF. In DNA, the CDR3 is TGTGCCAGCAGTTTAATAAGAGCGAACACCGGGGAGCTGTTTTTT.